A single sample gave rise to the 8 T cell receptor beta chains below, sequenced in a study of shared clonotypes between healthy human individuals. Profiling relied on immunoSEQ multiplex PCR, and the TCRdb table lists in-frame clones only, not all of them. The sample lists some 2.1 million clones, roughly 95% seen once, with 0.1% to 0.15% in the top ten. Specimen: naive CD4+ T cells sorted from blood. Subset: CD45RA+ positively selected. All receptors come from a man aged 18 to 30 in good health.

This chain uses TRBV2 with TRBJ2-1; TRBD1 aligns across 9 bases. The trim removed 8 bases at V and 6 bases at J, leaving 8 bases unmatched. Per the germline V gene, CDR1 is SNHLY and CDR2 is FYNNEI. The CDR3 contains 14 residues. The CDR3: CASDRDRVGNEQFF. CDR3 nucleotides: TGTGCCAGCGACCGGGACAGGGTAGGCAATGAGCAGTTCTTC.

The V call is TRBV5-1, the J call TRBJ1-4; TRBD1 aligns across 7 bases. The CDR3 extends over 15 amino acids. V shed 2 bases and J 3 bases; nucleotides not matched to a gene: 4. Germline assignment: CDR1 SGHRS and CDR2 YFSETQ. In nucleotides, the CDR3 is TGCGCCAGCAGCTTTGGGAGGGGGCCTAATGAAAAACTGTTTTTT. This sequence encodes CASSFGRGPNEKLFF.

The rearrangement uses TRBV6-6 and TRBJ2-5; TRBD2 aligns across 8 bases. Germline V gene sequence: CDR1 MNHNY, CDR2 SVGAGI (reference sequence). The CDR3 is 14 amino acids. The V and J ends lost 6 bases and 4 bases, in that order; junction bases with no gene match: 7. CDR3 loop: CASRRGLVGETQYF. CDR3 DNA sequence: TGTGCCAGCAGGAGGGGACTAGTAGGAGAGACCCAGTACTTC.

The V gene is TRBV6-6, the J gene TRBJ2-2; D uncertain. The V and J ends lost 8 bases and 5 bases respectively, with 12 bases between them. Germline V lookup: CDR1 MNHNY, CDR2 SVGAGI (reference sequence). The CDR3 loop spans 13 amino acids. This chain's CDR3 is CASATERTGELFF. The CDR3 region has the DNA TGTGCCAGCGCAACCGAGCGAACCGGGGAGCTGTTTTTT.

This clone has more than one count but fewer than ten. Written as DNA, the CDR3 is TGCAGCGTGACCGGGACCAGGGGGTCCTATGGCTACACCTTC. Its translation is CSVTGTRGSYGYTF. This chain joins TRBV29-1 and TRBJ1-2; 7 nucleotides agree with TRBD1. Unmatched junction bases numbered 11, after V lost 6 bases and J lost 4 bases. Germline V gives CDR1 SQVTM, CDR2 ANQGSEA. The CDR3 is 14 residues long.

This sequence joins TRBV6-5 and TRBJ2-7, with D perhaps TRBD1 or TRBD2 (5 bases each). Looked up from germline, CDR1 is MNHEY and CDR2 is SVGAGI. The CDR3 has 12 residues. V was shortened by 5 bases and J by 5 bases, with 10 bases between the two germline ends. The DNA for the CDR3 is TGTGCCAGCAGTCTCTGGGGGAACGAGCAGTACTTC. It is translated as CASSLWGNEQYF.

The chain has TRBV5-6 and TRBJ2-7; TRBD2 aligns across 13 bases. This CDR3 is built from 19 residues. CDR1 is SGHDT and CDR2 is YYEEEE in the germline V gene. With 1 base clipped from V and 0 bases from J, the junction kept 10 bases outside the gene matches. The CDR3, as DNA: TGTGCCAGCAGCTTGAGGCCGGGACTAGCGGGACTCGGCTCCTACGAGCAGTACTTC. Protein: CASSLRPGLAGLGSYEQYF. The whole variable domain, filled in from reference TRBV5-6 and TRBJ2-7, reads DAGVTQSPTHLIKTRGQQVTLRCSPKSGHDTVSWYQQALGQGPQFIFQYYEEEERQRGNFPDRFSGHQFPNYSSELNVNALLLGDSALYLCASSLRPGLAGLGSYEQYFGPGTRLTVT.

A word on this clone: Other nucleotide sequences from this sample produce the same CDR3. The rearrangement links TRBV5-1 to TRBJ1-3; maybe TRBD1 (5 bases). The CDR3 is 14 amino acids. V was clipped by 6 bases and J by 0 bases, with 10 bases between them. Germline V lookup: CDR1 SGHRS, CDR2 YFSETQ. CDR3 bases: TGCGCCAGCACCTCCGGGGGCTCTGGAAACACCATATATTTT. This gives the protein CASTSGGSGNTIYF.